Following are 28 T cell receptor beta chains from one sample sequenced in a study of OX40 agonist ivuxolimab in advanced cancers. TCRdb's copy holds only in-frame clones and misses some; the assay was immunoSEQ multiplex PCR. Here the sample spans around 50,000 clones, around 86% being singletons. The sample in question was CD4+ or CD8+ T cells sorted from blood, obtained in a trial of the OX40 agonist ivuxolimab. The receptors stem from an adult with an advanced solid tumor such as melanoma, head and neck, liver or kidney cancer.

The chain uses TRBV19 and TRBJ1-5; D is ambiguous. The CDR3 has 13 amino acids. Germline CDR1 and CDR2: LNHDA and SQIVND (reference sequence). The germline V and J ends were trimmed by 5 bases and 6 bases, with 11 bases remaining between them. CDR3 protein: CASSLGGFQPQHF. CDR3 in DNA: TGTGCCAGTAGTTTAGGCGGATTTCAGCCCCAGCATTTT.

This chain links TRBV9 with TRBJ2-2; TRBD2 might be the D (5 bases). From germline, CDR1 is SGDLS and CDR2 YYNGEE. The CDR3 is 17 amino acids. Deletions cut 5 bases from V and 3 bases from J, with 20 bases between. The CDR3: CASSATPRAEDTGELFF. CDR3 coding DNA: TGTGCCAGCAGTGCAACCCCAAGGGCGGAGGACACCGGGGAGCTGTTTTTT.

This clone was seen only a few times. The chain is built from TRBV5-4 and TRBJ1-1; 7 bases align to TRBD1. The CDR3 length is 15 residues. With V trimmed by 4 bases and J by 0 bases, 6 bases remained unmatched. Germline loops: CDR1 SGHNT, CDR2 YYREEE (reference sequence). This CDR3 reads CASSPQGTMNTEAFF. CDR3 in DNA: TGTGCCAGCAGCCCACAGGGGACCATGAACACTGAAGCTTTCTTT.

Only one count was recorded for this clone. In DNA form, the CDR3 reads TGTGCCAGCAGCCCCTGGGAGTCCTACAATGAGCAGTTCTTC. Translated: CASSPWESYNEQFF. The V and J genes are TRBV6-5 and TRBJ2-1; the D gene is possibly TRBD2 (5 bases). Looked up from germline, CDR1 is MNHEY and CDR2 is SVGAGI. V was trimmed by 6 bases and J by 1 base, leaving 10 bases between them. The CDR3 extends over 14 amino acids.

This clone was recorded a few times. The rearrangement joins TRBV7-2 to TRBJ1-5; D uncertain. Trimming cost V 2 bases and J 4 bases, with 9 bases left between them. Germline assignment: CDR1 SGHTA and CDR2 FQGNSA. This CDR3 is 14 amino acids long. The CDR3, as DNA: TGTGCCAGCAGCTTATCGCAGCAGAATCAGCCCCAGCATTTT. Residues: CASSLSQQNQPQHF.

V gene TRBV28 combines with J gene TRBJ1-2; 7 bases agree with TRBD1. Trimming took 11 bases from V and 9 from J; bases not matched to a gene: 15. CDR1 MDHEN and CDR2 SYDVKM come from the germline V gene. The CDR3 is 13 residues long. In DNA form, the CDR3 reads TGTGCCGGAGGGGGCGGCGGAAGCAGTAGCTACACCTTC. Protein sequence: CAGGGGGSSSYTF.

The chain employs TRBV6-6 and TRBJ2-7; the match to TRBD2 covers 8 bases. In germline, CDR1 is MNHNY, CDR2 SVGAGI (reference sequence). This CDR3 has 13 amino acids. Unmatched junction bases numbered 3, after V lost 5 bases and J lost 3 bases. CDR3 nucleotides: TGTGCCAGCAGTCGACGGGGGGGCTACGAGCAGTACGTC. Amino acids: CASSRRGGYEQYV.

The rearrangement uses TRBV19 and TRBJ2-4, with D perhaps being TRBD1 or TRBD2 (5 bases each). V shed 0 bases and J shed 0 bases, with 21 bases lying between them. Germline CDR1 is LNHDA and CDR2 is SQIVND (reference sequence). This CDR3 has 20 residues. The CDR3 DNA is TGTGCCAGTAGTATAGAACCGGGACCACAAACCGGCATAGCCAAAAACATTCAGTACTTC. This translates into CASSIEPGPQTGIAKNIQYF.

The chain joins TRBV2 to TRBJ1-1; D gene uncertain. Trimming removed 8 bases from V and 3 bases from J, with 16 bases in between. The CDR3 extends over 14 amino acids. Germline V gene sequence: CDR1 SNHLY, CDR2 FYNNEI. CDR3 region: CASQLPGPYTEAFF. DNA of the CDR3: TGTGCCAGCCAACTGCCAGGTCCCTACACTGAAGCTTTCTTT.

This clone was counted between two and nine times. This chain uses TRBV5-6 with TRBJ2-2; D is perhaps TRBD1 (6 bases). Trimming removed 2 bases from V and 6 bases from J, with 23 bases in between. The CDR3 spans 18 residues. Germline CDR1 reads SGHDT; CDR2 reads YYEEEE. This CDR3 is CASSFPDSSMRGSGELFF. In DNA, the CDR3 is TGTGCCAGCAGCTTTCCGGACAGCTCTATGAGGGGATCCGGGGAGCTGTTTTTT.

The chain has TRBV5-1 and TRBJ1-4, with TRBD1 matching over 9 bases. CDR3 length: 15 amino acids. Trimming took 0 bases from V and 5 from J; bases not matched to a gene: 2. Germline loops: CDR1 SGHRS, CDR2 YFSETQ. CDR3 coding DNA: TGCGCCAGCAGCTTGGAAGGGACAGGGAATGAAAAACTGTTTTTT. This gives the protein CASSLEGTGNEKLFF.

This clone was recorded a few times. The chain carries TRBV7-6 and TRBJ1-6; D ambiguous. CDR3 size: 13 residues. Germline assignment: CDR1 SGHVS and CDR2 FNYEAQ. V dropped 5 bases and J dropped 10 bases, with 12 bases sitting between them. Here the CDR3 reads CASSPGTISPLHF. The CDR3 bases are TGTGCCAGCAGCCCTGGCACTATATCACCCCTCCACTTT.

V is TRBV9 and J is TRBJ1-2; a weak D match, TRBD1 (5 bases). V lost 4 bases to trimming and J lost 5 bases, with 27 bases between them. Germline V gene sequence: CDR1 SGDLS, CDR2 YYNGEE. The CDR3 sequence is 18 residues long. The CDR3 sequence: CASSTRAVQGTASYGYTF. The DNA of the CDR3 is TGTGCCAGCAGCACCCGAGCGGTTCAGGGTACAGCCTCGTATGGCTACACCTTC.

This clone was observed a few times. Here the CDR3 DNA reads TGTGCCAGCAGTTTACCTTTCTCGACTAGCGGGAGGTACGAGCAGTACTTC. This gives the protein CASSLPFSTSGRYEQYF. This chain uses TRBV28 with TRBJ2-7, with TRBD2 matching over 13 bases. Germline V lookup: CDR1 MDHEN, CDR2 SYDVKM. V was clipped by 2 bases and J by 4 bases; unmatched bases: 8. The CDR3 length is 17 residues.

About this clone itself: This same CDR3 is encoded by further DNA sequences in the sample. The chain is built from TRBV13 and TRBJ1-4; TRBD1 matches 7 bases. Germline trimming cut 2 bases from V and 7 bases from J; bases unmatched to any gene: 4. The CDR3 loop spans 14 amino acids. CDR1 and CDR2 (germline): PRHDT, FYEKMQ (reference sequence). Here the CDR3 reads CASSLRQGGEKLFF. The CDR3 bases are TGTGCCAGCAGCTTAAGACAGGGTGGTGAAAAACTGTTTTTT.

The genes are TRBV28 and TRBJ1-2; D remains unclear. V was clipped by 5 bases and J by 3 bases, with 16 bases between them. Germline V gene sequence: CDR1 MDHEN, CDR2 SYDVKM. The CDR3 consists of 15 residues. In DNA form, the CDR3 reads TGTGCCAGCAGTCGCCGTGGCAGTTCGGACTATGGCTACACCTTC. Translated: CASSRRGSSDYGYTF.

CDR3 in amino acids: CASSPPVVGYTF. CDR3 nucleotide sequence: TGTGCCAGCTCACCACCCGTGGTGGGCTACACCTTC. J is TRBJ1-2 and V is TRBV18; D is uncertain. The CDR3 extends over 12 amino acids. Trimming shortened V by 0 bases and J by 8 bases, and 7 bases separated the two germline ends. Germline V CDR1 and CDR2: KGHSH, LQKENI.

The chain uses TRBV10-1 and TRBJ2-3, with D perhaps TRBD2 (5 bases). CDR1 is WNHNN, CDR2 SYGVQD, per germline (reference sequence). The CDR3 covers 13 residues. The ends were cut back, 7 bases at V and 4 bases at J, with 12 bases in the middle. CDR3 in amino acids: CASNPGIPDTQYF. The CDR3 DNA is TGCGCCAGCAATCCGGGGATCCCAGATACGCAGTATTTT.

The rearrangement uses TRBV7-9 and TRBJ1-6; D is ambiguous. The length of the CDR3 is 14 residues. The germline gives CDR1 SEHNR, CDR2 FQNEAQ (reference sequence). V was shortened by 5 bases and J by 11 bases, with 16 bases between the two germline ends. The CDR3 spells CASSLDPGPPPLHF. DNA of the CDR3: TGTGCCAGCAGCCTAGATCCAGGACCACCACCCCTCCACTTT.

The chain carries TRBV23-1 and TRBJ1-5; D might be TRBD1 (6 bases). TRBV23-1 is flagged as an ORF with uncertain function. V was pared by 0 bases and J by 0 bases, with 12 bases between. The CDR3 runs 17 residues. The CDR3, as DNA: TGCGCCAGCAGTCAATCGGGGGGCAGTTATAGCAATCAGCCCCAGCATTTT. Translated, it gives CASSQSGGSYSNQPQHF.

The genes are TRBV9 and TRBJ2-2, with 7 bases matching TRBD1. Per germline, CDR1 SGDLS and CDR2 YYNGEE. The CDR3 covers 14 residues. Germline trimming cut 6 bases from V and 1 base from J; bases unmatched to any gene: 3. This chain's CDR3 is CASNRQGNTGELFF. The CDR3 DNA follows: TGTGCCAGCAACCGACAGGGGAACACCGGGGAGCTGTTTTTT. The full variable domain, completed using reference TRBV9 and TRBJ2-2, is DSGVTQTPKHLITATGQRVTLRCSPRSGDLSVYWYQQSLDQGLQFLIQYYNGEERAKGNILERFSAQQFPDLHSELNLSSLELGDSALYFCASNRQGNTGELFFGEGSRLTVL.

This clone appeared a single time. The chain employs TRBV5-1 and TRBJ1-1; possibly TRBD1 for D (5 bases). Per the germline V gene, CDR1 is SGHRS and CDR2 is YFSETQ. Trimming took 6 bases from V and 3 from J, leaving 15 bases between them. This CDR3 is 14 amino acids long. In nucleotides, the CDR3 is TGCGCCAGCACCCCTCGGGGGGAGGACACTGAAGCTTTCTTT. This gives the protein CASTPRGEDTEAFF.

The chain recombines TRBV4-3 with TRBJ2-3, with 8 bases lining up with TRBD2. This CDR3 contains 17 residues. Germline CDR1 LGHNA, CDR2 YSLEER. V lost 3 bases to trimming and J lost 5 bases; unmatched junction nucleotides: 13. CDR3 amino acids: CASSHSAAGARLDTQYF. Here the CDR3 DNA reads TGCGCCAGCAGCCATAGTGCAGCGGGAGCGAGGTTAGATACGCAGTATTTT.

The gene calls are TRBV6-5 and TRBJ2-5, with 12 nucleotides matching TRBD1. Per the germline V gene, CDR1 is MNHEY and CDR2 is SVGAGI. V dropped 0 bases and J dropped 5; count of bases not matched to a gene: 4. This CDR3 has 16 residues. The chain's CDR3 is CASSYSWDRGPETQYF. The DNA for the CDR3 is TGTGCCAGCAGTTACTCGTGGGACAGGGGGCCTGAGACCCAGTACTTC.

The V gene is TRBV5-1, the J gene TRBJ2-1; 11 bases align to TRBD2. This CDR3 contains 14 residues. Trimming removed 6 bases from V and 7 bases from J; junction bases left unmatched: 6. Germline CDR1 reads SGHRS; CDR2 reads YFSETQ. This chain's CDR3 is CASNPLAGGNEQFF. CDR3 nucleotides: TGCGCCAGCAACCCTCTAGCGGGAGGTAATGAGCAGTTCTTC.

This chain joins TRBV5-1 and TRBJ1-2; possible D gene TRBD1, 6 bases. V lost 3 bases and J 8 bases, leaving 8 bases between the germline ends. The germline V gene has CDR1 SGHRS and CDR2 YFSETQ. The length of the CDR3 is 11 residues. This CDR3 reads CASSSGQGYTF. The DNA of the CDR3 is TGCGCCAGCAGCTCTGGACAGGGCTACACCTTC.

The chain employs TRBV6-5 and TRBJ1-5; the D gene is possibly TRBD1 (6 bases). V was cut by 2 bases and J by 6 bases, with 11 bases left in between. CDR3 length: 14 residues. Germline loops: CDR1 MNHEY, CDR2 SVGAGI. CDR3 sequence reads: CASSYNREGQPQHF. The DNA of the CDR3 is TGTGCCAGCAGTTACAACAGGGAGGGTCAGCCCCAGCATTTT.

The chain joins TRBV28 to TRBJ1-2; D gene unclear. Per the germline V gene, CDR1 is MDHEN and CDR2 is SYDVKM. This CDR3 spans 13 amino acids. The germline V and J ends were trimmed by 8 bases and 8 bases, with 18 bases remaining between them. The DNA for the CDR3 is TGTGCCAGCCATACCTCGAGTGAACGGGGCTACACCTTC. This sequence encodes CASHTSSERGYTF.